These 30 T cell receptor beta chains were sequenced from one sample in a study of cytomegalovirus exposure and HLA in healthy donors. PCR used 60 Vbeta primers and 13 Jbeta primers. TCRdb keeps only in-frame clones here, not all; method: immunoSEQ multiplex PCR. The table has some 96,000 clones, 64% seen once. Sequenced sample: PBMCs. These receptors were obtained from a man aged 55 to 70 in good health and CMV-seronegative.

The chain links TRBV19 to TRBJ2-5; 14 bases match TRBD2. The J segment lost 7 bases and the V segment lost 9 bases, leaving 10 bases of the junction unmatched. This CDR3 comprises 15 residues. Germline V gene lookup returns CDR1 LNHDA and CDR2 SQIVND (reference sequence). CDR3: CASSGTSGSRGTQYF. The CDR3 nucleotides are TGTGCCAGCTCAGGGACTAGCGGGAGTCGGGGGACCCAGTACTTC.

This chain connects TRBV5-4 to TRBJ2-5; the match to TRBD1 covers 9 bases. This CDR3 has 18 residues. The V gene's germline CDR1 is SGHNT and CDR2 YYREEE (reference sequence). Losses at the gene ends were 4 bases for V and 5 bases for J; bases not matched to a gene: 18. DNA for the CDR3: TGTGCCAGCAGCCCCTCAGGGGGGGACAGGGAGTTAATTGAGACCCAGTACTTC. It is translated as CASSPSGGDRELIETQYF.

A few counts support this clone. The rearrangement joins TRBV4-1 to TRBJ2-3; TRBD2 might be the D (6 bases). Germline loops: CDR1 MGHRA, CDR2 YSYEKL. This CDR3 region has 15 residues. Trimming left V 4 bases short and J 0 bases short, with 11 bases between. CDR3 region: CASSLLAESTDTQYF. In DNA form, the CDR3 reads TGCGCCAGCAGCCTGTTAGCGGAAAGCACAGATACGCAGTATTTT.

For this clone: The same CDR3 arises from other DNA sequences in this sample as well. The chain couples TRBV2 to TRBJ2-3; D remains ambiguous. Trimming took off 5 bases at V and 0 bases at J, with 6 bases between the two ends. This CDR3 is 13 amino acids long. Germline V gene sequence: CDR1 SNHLY, CDR2 FYNNEI. The CDR3: CASSLTSTDTQYF. The DNA of the CDR3 is TGTGCCAGCAGTTTGACTAGCACAGATACGCAGTATTTT. Looking up the rest from reference TRBV2 and TRBJ2-3 gives the full variable domain: EPEVTQTPSHQVTQMGQEVILRCVPISNHLYFYWYRQILGQKVEFLVSFYNNEISEKSEIFDDQFSVERPDGSNFTLKIRSTKLEDSAMYFCASSLTSTDTQYFGPGTRLTVL.

This chain links TRBV11-3 with TRBJ1-1; maybe TRBD1 (5 bases). Trimming stripped 5 bases from V and 11 bases from J, with 18 bases between. Germline loops: CDR1 SGHNT, CDR2 YENEEA. CDR3 length: 13 amino acids. The CDR3 nucleotides read TGTGCCAGCAGCCCCAGGGTTGGTATGGGGGCTTTCTTT. Translation gives CASSPRVGMGAFF.

Concerning this clone itself: Germline is not matched at one junction end, which may reflect a read error. The chain couples TRBV27 to TRBJ2-1, with TRBD2 matching 7 bases. The CDR3 has 16 residues. In germline, CDR1 is MNHEY, CDR2 SMNVEV (reference sequence). The DNA of the CDR3 is TGTGCCAGCAGTATATCTAGCGGCCGCACCTACAATGAGCAGTTCTTC. The encoded protein is CASSISSGRTYNEQFF.

This clone was detected only a few times. This sequence joins TRBV18 and TRBJ2-3, with 8 bases fitting TRBD2. The CDR3 covers 15 residues. The junction had 2 bases not matched to a gene; V was cut back by 1 base and J by 2 bases. Germline V lookup: CDR1 KGHSH, CDR2 LQKENI. The CDR3 nucleotides read TGTGCCAGCTCACCACAGCGGGGGTACACAGATACGCAGTATTTT. This encodes CASSPQRGYTDTQYF.

In the case of this clone: The sample contains more than one DNA sequence encoding this CDR3. The rearrangement links TRBV5-1 to TRBJ2-3; TRBD2 aligns across 7 bases. From germline, CDR1 is SGHRS and CDR2 YFSETQ. J lost 6 bases, V lost 4 bases, and 8 bases had no gene match. CDR3 length equals 14 residues. The CDR3 DNA reads TGCGCCAGCAGCGAGGCTAGCGGCGAGGATACGCAGTATTTT. Protein sequence: CASSEASGEDTQYF. Looking up the rest from reference TRBV5-1 and TRBJ2-3 gives the full variable domain: KAGVTQTPRYLIKTRGQQVTLSCSPISGHRSVSWYQQTPGQGLQFLFEYFSETQRNKGNFPGRFSGRQFSNSRSEMNVSTLELGDSALYLCASSEASGEDTQYFGPGTRLTVL.

This clone was seen more than once but under ten times. The V and J genes are TRBV7-2 and TRBJ2-3; 8 nucleotides match TRBD2. There are 14 residues in the CDR3. The J segment lost 4 bases and the V segment lost 3 bases, leaving 3 bases of the junction unmatched. CDR1 and CDR2 from the germline V gene are SGHTA and FQGNSA. CDR3 nucleotide sequence: TGTGCCAGCAGCTTGGGTAGCGGGGCAGATACGCAGTATTTT. Translating it yields CASSLGSGADTQYF. The full variable domain, completed using reference TRBV7-2 and TRBJ2-3, is GAGVSQSPSNKVTEKGKDVELRCDPISGHTALYWYRQSLGQGLEFLIYFQGNSAPDKSGLPSDRFSAERTGGSVSTLTIQRTQQEDSAVYLCASSLGSGADTQYFGPGTRLTVL.

The gene calls are TRBV9 and TRBJ2-1, with a tentative D call TRBD2 (6 bases). Trimming took off 5 bases at V and 5 bases at J, with 17 bases between the two ends. Germline CDR1 reads SGDLS; CDR2 reads YYNGEE. CDR3 length: 15 amino acids. The CDR3 sequence: CASSLTGTPNNEQFF. Here the CDR3 DNA reads TGTGCCAGCAGTCTGACCGGGACTCCTAACAATGAGCAGTTCTTC.

V and J are TRBV10-1 and TRBJ1-1; D remains ambiguous. The CDR3 spans 15 residues. The germline V and J ends were trimmed by 0 bases and 1 base, with 9 bases remaining between them. Germline assignment: CDR1 WNHNN and CDR2 SYGVQD (reference sequence). The CDR3 coding sequence is TGCGCCAGCAGTGAGTCCCGCGCGCGGAACACTGAAGCTTTCTTT. Amino acids: CASSESRARNTEAFF.

This clone was counted only a few times. The chain has TRBV9 and TRBJ1-6; no definite D call. Trimming cost V 3 bases and J 0 bases, with 7 bases left between them. CDR3 size: 15 residues. The germline V gene encodes CDR1 SGDLS and CDR2 YYNGEE. DNA of the CDR3: TGTGCCAGCAGCGCAGGAAGCTCCTATAATTCACCCCTCCACTTT. It translates to CASSAGSSYNSPLHF.

V and J are TRBV2 and TRBJ2-2, with 14 bases matching TRBD2. From germline, CDR1 is SNHLY and CDR2 FYNNEI. The CDR3 extends over 15 amino acids. V gave up 5 bases and J gave up 7 bases; unmatched junction bases: 3. DNA of the CDR3: TGTGCCAGCAGTTGGACTAGCGGGGGGAACGGGGAGCTGTTTTTT. It translates to CASSWTSGGNGELFF. Drawing the rest from reference TRBV2 and TRBJ2-2, the complete variable domain is EPEVTQTPSHQVTQMGQEVILRCVPISNHLYFYWYRQILGQKVEFLVSFYNNEISEKSEIFDDQFSVERPDGSNFTLKIRSTKLEDSAMYFCASSWTSGGNGELFFGEGSRLTVL.

Remarks on this clone: The germline gene is not matched at one end of the junction; a read error may be the cause. In the same sample, other DNA sequences code for this CDR3. The chain is built from TRBV5-6 and TRBJ1-1, with D tentatively TRBD1 (6 bases). The length of the CDR3 is 15 residues. Germline-derived CDR1 and CDR2 are SGHDT and YYEEEE. The CDR3: CASEYQGQTSVEAFF. The CDR3 DNA follows: TGCGCCAGCGAGTATCAAGGACAGACCTCCGTTGAAGCTTTCTTT. The entire variable domain, with the rest obtained from reference TRBV5-6 and TRBJ1-1, is as follows: DAGVTQSPTHLIKTRGQQVTLRCSPKSGHDTVSWYQQALGQGPQFIFQYYEEEERQRGNFPDRFSGHQFPNYSSELNVNALLLGDSALYLCASEYQGQTSVEAFFGQGTRLTVV.

V gene TRBV15 combines with J gene TRBJ2-1; a possible D gene is TRBD2 (5 bases). Germline CDR1 reads LNHNV; CDR2 reads YYDKDF (reference sequence). CDR3 length: 17 residues. V shed 0 bases and J shed 3 bases, with 15 bases lying between them. The CDR3 nucleotides read TGTGCCACCAGCAGAGATTTATCGGGAATGGTCTACAATGAGCAGTTCTTC. It encodes CATSRDLSGMVYNEQFF.

This clone was seen only once. V and J are TRBV5-6 and TRBJ2-3, with TRBD2 matching over 11 bases. Losses at the gene ends were 4 bases for V and 4 bases for J; bases not matched to a gene: 8. The germline CDR1 and CDR2 sequences are SGHDT and YYEEEE. This CDR3 is built from 16 residues. In DNA form, the CDR3 reads TGTGCCAGCAGCCAACTAGCGGGGGCCCCTTCAGATACGCAGTATTTT. Protein sequence: CASSQLAGAPSDTQYF.

This clone has more than one count but fewer than ten. This sequence joins TRBV28 and TRBJ2-5; 8 bases align to TRBD2. The germline CDR1 and CDR2 sequences are MDHEN and SYDVKM. There are 13 residues in the CDR3. J was trimmed by 4 bases and V by 7 bases; bases with no gene match: 5. DNA of the CDR3: TGTGCCAGCACCCTCGGGGGGGTAGAGACCCAGTACTTC. Protein sequence: CASTLGGVETQYF.

The V call is TRBV7-2, the J call TRBJ2-1; TRBD2 agrees at 9 bases. This CDR3 has 15 amino acids. With V trimmed by 3 bases and J by 4 bases, 4 bases remained unmatched. Germline V gives CDR1 SGHTA, CDR2 FQGNSA. CDR3 amino acids: CASSLRLAGYNEQFF. CDR3 nucleotides: TGTGCCAGCAGCTTGAGGCTAGCGGGATACAATGAGCAGTTCTTC.

The chain has TRBV7-9 and TRBJ1-1; D is ambiguous. V lost 6 bases to trimming and J lost 0 bases, with 17 bases between them. The CDR3 is 16 amino acids. The germline V gene has CDR1 SEHNR and CDR2 FQNEAQ (reference sequence). Here the CDR3 DNA reads TGTGCCAGCAGTCCCCGGGCGAGGGCGATGAACACTGAAGCTTTCTTT. Translation: CASSPRARAMNTEAFF.

The CDR3 DNA reads TGTGCCAGCAGTTACTTTTGGGCGTCAGAGCAGTACTTC. This translates into CASSYFWASEQYF. The chain carries TRBV6-5 and TRBJ2-7; D gene unclear. Germline V gives CDR1 MNHEY, CDR2 SVGAGI. This CDR3 region has 13 residues. The V end was cut by 1 base, the J end by 7 bases, with 11 bases between.

This clone was seen a handful of times. The CDR3 reads CASSLQGEETQYF. In DNA, the CDR3 is TGCGCCAGCAGTCTACAGGGGGAAGAGACCCAGTACTTC. This chain links TRBV5-1 with TRBJ2-5; TRBD1 aligns across 8 bases. Germline CDR1 is SGHRS and CDR2 is YFSETQ. This CDR3 spans 13 amino acids. V shed 5 bases and J 3 bases; nucleotides not matched to a gene: 3.

This clone is a singleton in its sample. This chain links TRBV6-5 with TRBJ1-1; D perhaps matches TRBD1 (6 bases). CDR1 is MNHEY and CDR2 is SVGAGI in the germline V gene. The CDR3 runs to 13 residues. V was pared by 9 bases and J by 2 bases, with 13 bases between. The CDR3 spells CASRTGGNTEAFF. For the CDR3, the DNA is TGTGCCAGTCGCACGGGGGGCAACACTGAAGCTTTCTTT.

The rearrangement links TRBV19 to TRBJ2-3, with D maybe TRBD2 (6 bases). CDR3 length: 15 amino acids. V gave up 5 bases and J gave up 4 bases, with 16 bases separating them. The V gene's germline CDR1 is LNHDA and CDR2 SQIVND (reference sequence). CDR3 DNA sequence: TGTGCCAGTAGTCCCTGGGGAGCGGGCGCAGATACGCAGTATTTT. Its protein is CASSPWGAGADTQYF.

This clone occurred a few times. J is TRBJ2-3 and V is TRBV11-2, with 10 bases fitting TRBD2. Germline CDR1 SGHAT, CDR2 FQNNGV. Trimming at V came to 2 bases and at J to 5 bases, leaving 4 bases not matched to a gene. This CDR3 contains 15 residues. CDR3 nucleotide sequence: TGTGCCAGCAGCTTATCGAGCGGGAGGGAAGATACGCAGTATTTT. Encoded protein: CASSLSSGREDTQYF.

This chain links TRBV28 with TRBJ1-6, with D tentatively TRBD1 (6 bases). V shed 6 bases and J shed 15 bases, with 24 bases lying between them. The CDR3 totals 15 residues. Germline V gene sequence: CDR1 MDHEN, CDR2 SYDVKM. CDR3 residues: CASSPPGDWGMLLHF. DNA for the CDR3: TGTGCCAGCAGCCCCCCAGGGGATTGGGGTATGCTCCTCCACTTT.

V and J are TRBV6-6 and TRBJ1-2; unclear D gene. V lost 7 bases to trimming and J lost 5 bases, with 17 bases between them. CDR3 size: 14 residues. Germline CDR1 and CDR2: MNHNY and SVGAGI (reference sequence). The CDR3 nucleotides are TGTGCCAGCACCAACGAGGCAGCTTTATATGGCTACACCTTC. Protein sequence: CASTNEAALYGYTF.

The V call is TRBV5-4, the J call TRBJ2-1; D gene ambiguous. The CDR3 runs to 15 residues. Trimming cost V 4 bases and J 4 bases, with 15 bases left between them. Germline loops: CDR1 SGHNT, CDR2 YYREEE (reference sequence). This CDR3 reads CASSPPGQTYNEQFF. The CDR3 bases are TGTGCCAGCAGCCCACCCGGCCAGACTTACAATGAGCAGTTCTTC.

V is TRBV1 and J is TRBJ2-2; the table's TRBD2 call for D was not verified on the DNA. TRBV1 is designated a pseudogene. The CDR3 loop spans 17 amino acids. The CDR3 coding sequence is TGCACCAGCAGCCCCCGGCGGCTAGCGGGCCGCACCGGGGAGCTGTTTTTT. Translation gives CTSSPRRLAGRTGELFF.

This clone was picked up a small number of times. V and J are TRBV19 and TRBJ1-2; D not certain. From germline, CDR1 is LNHDA and CDR2 SQIVND (reference sequence). The CDR3 extends over 15 amino acids. Trimming took 7 bases from V and 2 from J, leaving 17 bases between them. CDR3 DNA: TGTGCCAGTAACCCCGGTCCCTACCCCAACTATGGCTACACCTTC. Translating it yields CASNPGPYPNYGYTF.

This rearrangement joins TRBV5-1 to TRBJ2-5; D not certain. Near its end, the DNA agrees better with TRBJ2-7, so the J call may be wrong. In germline, CDR1 is SGHRS, CDR2 YFSETQ. The CDR3 totals 14 residues. As DNA, the CDR3 is TGCGCCAGCATGGTGACCGACTCCTCCTACGAGCAGTACTTC. Its translation is CASMVTDSSYEQYF.